The clone carrying this T cell receptor (beta chain) came up a few times. J gave up 8 bases and V 2 bases, and 14 bases lay outside the gene matches. Germline V lookup: CDR1 MNHNY, CDR2 SVGAGI (reference sequence). The CDR3 consists of 16 residues. TCRdb passed the 5' RACE reads through MiXCR, listing each CDR3 protein once. Among 25,000 to 40,000 distinct CDR3 sequences listed, about 26% were seen once. This chain connects TRBV6-6 to TRBJ1-2; 7 bases match TRBD1. The TCR sequence derives from a female donor with breast cancer. Sample: naive CD4+ T cells sorted from a lymph node. The sample's subset: naive CD4+ T cells, CD4+CD45RA+CD25-. CDR3 DNA sequence: TGTGCCAGCAGTTACGCCCCGGAGGGGGCAGTAGGAGGCTACACCTTC. Translation: CASSYAPEGAVGGYTF.